Each of the 21 T cell receptor beta chains below was sequenced from the same sample in a study of blood T cells in healthy people across ages. A second PCR, run for roughly 7 to 11 cycles, used a sample-barcoded 5' primer plus a J-beta primer mix. MiXCR, run by TCRdb on the 5' RACE reads, gives a single entry per CDR3 protein. Counted here are hundreds of thousands of distinct CDR3 sequences, 40% to 50% occurring once; the ten biggest clones make up 30%. Sequenced: blood. The receptor source for this set is a man older than 75 in good health.

The genes are TRBV29-1 and TRBJ2-5; 9 bases map to TRBD2. Germline values: CDR1 SQVTM, CDR2 ANQGSEA. The J segment lost 1 base and the V segment lost 8 bases, leaving 8 bases of the junction unmatched. The length of the CDR3 is 14 residues. The CDR3 DNA sequence: TGCAGCCCTGCGACTAGCGGTATCCAAGAGACCCAGTACTTC. Residues: CSPATSGIQETQYF.

Worth noting for this clonotype: A read error may explain this, as a much larger clone is one base away. The chain links TRBV28 to TRBJ2-5, with TRBD2 identical over 8 bases. The J segment lost 11 bases and the V segment lost 4 bases, leaving 18 bases of the junction unmatched. Germline CDR1 reads MDHEN; CDR2 reads SYDVKM. This CDR3 region has 16 residues. CDR3 in DNA: TGTGCCAGCAGTTCTTTAGCGGGGAGCGGAAGCAATGAGCAGTACTTC. This codes for CASSSLAGSGSNEQYF. Full variable domain (outside the CDR3, taken from reference TRBV28 and TRBJ2-5): DVKVTQSSRYLVKRTGEKVFLECVQDMDHENMFWYRQDPGLGLRLIYFSYDVKMKEKGDIPEGYSVSREKKERFSLILESASTNQTSMYLCASSSLAGSGSNEQYFGPGTRLLVL.

A remark on this clonotype: One end of the junction is discordant with germline, which a read error may explain. The chain recombines TRBV7-2 with TRBJ2-7, with 8 bases identical to TRBD2. CDR1 and CDR2 from the germline V gene are SGHTA and FQGNSA. There are 15 residues in the CDR3. The CDR3, as DNA: TGTGCCAGCAGCCTCAAGCGGGGGTCGGCTTACGAGCGGTACTTC. Protein sequence: CASSLKRGSAYERYF.

In regard to this clonotype: A junction boundary mismatches the germline segment, possibly from a read error. The rearrangement joins TRBV5-6 to TRBJ2-5; 7 nucleotides line up with TRBD2. Germline V lookup: CDR1 SGHDT, CDR2 YYEEEE. The CDR3 covers 14 residues. The CDR3 DNA is TGTGCCAGCAGCCCCGGGACTACCCAAGAGGCCCAGTACTTC. Translation: CASSPGTTQEAQYF. The complete variable domain, with remaining parts taken from reference TRBV5-6 and TRBJ2-5, reads DAGVTQSPTHLIKTRGQQVTLRCSPKSGHDTVSWYQQALGQGPQFIFQYYEEEERQRGNFPDRFSGHQFPNYSSELNVNALLLGDSALYLCASSPGTTQEAQYFGPGTRLLVL.

This rearrangement joins TRBV10-3 to TRBJ2-6; perhaps TRBD1 as D (5 bases). Per germline, CDR1 ENHRY and CDR2 SYGVKD. The CDR3 has 16 residues. Between the trimmed V and J ends, which lost 7 bases and 0 bases, there was a span of 13 bases. CDR3: CAITMGPYSGANVLTF. CDR3 coding DNA: TGTGCCATCACGATGGGGCCCTACTCTGGGGCCAACGTCCTGACTTTC.

This clonotype came up a few times. The chain recombines TRBV4-2 with TRBJ2-7; TRBD2 matches at 13 bases. CDR3 length: 16 amino acids. CDR1 is LGHNA and CDR2 is YNFKEQ in the germline V gene. V trimming: 3 bases; J trimming: 7 bases; junction bases outside the gene matches: 9. CDR3 nucleotide sequence: TGTGCCAGCAGCCATGGCGGGACTAGCGGGACCCGTGAGCAGTACTTC. Translation gives CASSHGGTSGTREQYF.

The chain recombines TRBV7-2 with TRBJ2-3, with 7 positions matching TRBD2. The CDR3 totals 15 residues. From germline, CDR1 is SGHTA and CDR2 FQGNSA. The V and J ends lost 3 bases and 5 bases, in that order; junction bases with no gene match: 8. The CDR3 DNA reads as TGTGCCAGCAGCTTGCCCGAGCGGGGTGTAGATACGCAGTATTTT. This translates into CASSLPERGVDTQYF.

A word on this clonotype: One junction end does not reproduce the germline sequence, and a read error may be involved. The gene calls are TRBV10-3 and TRBJ2-7, with a weak D call TRBD2 (5 bases). The CDR3 is 16 amino acids. The germline V gene has CDR1 ENHRY and CDR2 SYGVKD. In DNA, the CDR3 is TGTGCTATCAGTGAGGCCAATACGGGGTCGGGTCGCGAGCAGTACTTC. Encoded protein: CAISEANTGSGREQYF.

This clonotype has a handful of counts. The chain joins TRBV5-6 to TRBJ2-1; D tentatively fits TRBD1 or TRBD2 (5 bases each). The CDR3 has 15 amino acids. V was clipped by 2 bases and J by 6 bases, with 15 bases between them. The V gene's germline CDR1 is SGHDT and CDR2 YYEEEE. For the CDR3, the DNA is TGTGCCAGCAGCTTATGGGACCGCCTGAGCAATGAGCAGTTCTTC. Protein: CASSLWDRLSNEQFF.

There are a few counts of this clonotype. This chain joins TRBV29-1 and TRBJ2-1; 7 bases fit TRBD2. This CDR3 is built from 19 residues. The V gene end was trimmed by 6 bases and the J gene end by 0 bases; junction bases not matched to a gene: 20. Germline-derived CDR1 and CDR2 are SQVTM and ANQGSEA. CDR3 sequence: CSVSRGGFLPGSSYNEQFF. The DNA of the CDR3 is TGCAGCGTGTCCCGGGGAGGGTTCCTGCCCGGGAGCTCCTACAATGAGCAGTTCTTC.

The sample holds a few counts of this clonotype. J is TRBJ2-5 and V is TRBV7-6, with TRBD1 identical over 8 bases. J was trimmed by 11 bases and V by 2 bases; bases with no gene match: 10. Germline V gives CDR1 SGHVS, CDR2 FNYEAQ. This CDR3 region has 14 residues. DNA of the CDR3: TGTGCCAGCAGCTTATCTCAGGGGGCTGAAGAGCAGTACTTC. As protein: CASSLSQGAEEQYF.

This clonotype was seen more than once but under ten times. This chain links TRBV20-1 with TRBJ2-7, with 9 bases matching TRBD1. The CDR3 extends over 15 amino acids. Germline values: CDR1 DFQATT, CDR2 SNEGSKA (reference sequence). The V and J ends lost 3 bases and 1 base, in that order; junction bases with no gene match: 7. The CDR3 nucleotides read TGCAGTGCTAGGGAACAGGGGGCTCTATCCTACGAGCAGTACTTC. Translation: CSAREQGALSYEQYF.

This clonotype was seen at least ten times. The chain recombines TRBV15 with TRBJ2-7; no clear D. Trimming pared 0 bases from V and 9 bases from J, leaving 21 bases between. The CDR3 sequence is 16 residues long. Per the germline V gene, CDR1 is LNHNV and CDR2 is YYDKDF (reference sequence). The DNA for the CDR3 is TGTGCCACCAGCAGAGATCGTACCGAGGATTTATGGCGGCAGTACTTC. Encoded protein: CATSRDRTEDLWRQYF.

The chain couples TRBV6-6 to TRBJ1-4; 11 nucleotides align to TRBD1. Trimming at V came to 5 bases and at J to 7 bases, leaving 6 bases not matched to a gene. Germline V gene sequence: CDR1 MNHNY, CDR2 SVGAGI (reference sequence). CDR3 size: 15 residues. CDR3 amino acids: CASSPGQGGGEKLFF. CDR3 coding DNA: TGTGCCAGCAGTCCGGGACAGGGGGGTGGTGAAAAACTGTTTTTT.

This clonotype occurred a few times. V is TRBV20-1 and J is TRBJ1-5; D is undetermined. The germline CDR1 and CDR2 sequences are DFQATT and SNEGSKA (reference sequence). The V and J ends lost 2 bases and 4 bases respectively, with 12 bases between them. The CDR3 sequence is 14 residues long. The CDR3 DNA follows: TGCAGTGCTAGACCCCTGGGTAGTAATCAGCCCCAGCATTTT. This sequence encodes CSARPLGSNQPQHF.

The V and J genes are TRBV6-6 and TRBJ2-5; D gene unclear. This CDR3 contains 13 residues. V shed 5 bases and J shed 5 bases, with 12 bases lying between them. CDR1 and CDR2 (germline): MNHNY, SVGAGI (reference sequence). As DNA, the CDR3 is TGTGCCAGCAGTCTTCGGGTATGGGAGACCCAGTACTTC. Amino acid sequence: CASSLRVWETQYF.

This sequence joins TRBV7-2 and TRBJ1-4; a possible D gene is TRBD1 (6 bases). This CDR3 is 17 amino acids long. The ends were cut back, 3 bases at V and 0 bases at J, with 14 bases in the middle. CDR1 and CDR2 from the germline V gene are SGHTA and FQGNSA. The CDR3 spells CASSFTGTGATNEKLFF. In nucleotides, the CDR3 is TGTGCCAGCAGCTTTACAGGGACCGGCGCAACTAATGAAAAACTGTTTTTT.

V usage is TRBV4-1 and J usage is TRBJ2-2; D is perhaps TRBD1 (6 bases). V shed 7 bases and J shed 6 bases, with 15 bases lying between them. Germline-derived CDR1 and CDR2 are MGHRA and YSYEKL. The CDR3 loop spans 14 amino acids. The CDR3 loop reads CASTQGFGAGELFF. The DNA for the CDR3 is TGCGCCAGCACCCAGGGGTTCGGGGCCGGGGAGCTGTTTTTT.

This chain links TRBV20-1 with TRBJ2-7; D remains unclear. Between the trimmed V and J ends, which lost 3 bases and 0 bases, there was a span of 12 bases. The CDR3 runs 14 residues. Germline CDR1 and CDR2: DFQATT and SNEGSKA (reference sequence). CDR3 sequence (DNA): TGCAGTGCTAGTTCATCTAGTTTCTCCTACGAGCAGTACTTC. This gives the protein CSASSSSFSYEQYF.

The chain employs TRBV14 and TRBJ2-7, with 9 positions matching TRBD1. V shed 4 bases and J 3 bases; nucleotides not matched to a gene: 4. The CDR3 covers 14 residues. CDR1 and CDR2 (germline): SGHDN, FVKESK. The CDR3 here is CASSRDRVFYEQYF. Written as DNA, the CDR3 is TGTGCCAGCAGCCGGGACAGGGTTTTCTACGAGCAGTACTTC. The full variable domain, with the rest looked up from reference TRBV14 and TRBJ2-7, is EAGVTQFPSHSVIEKGQTVTLRCDPISGHDNLYWYRRVMGKEIKFLLHFVKESKQDESGMPNNRFLAERTGGTYSTLKVQPAELEDSGVYFCASSRDRVFYEQYFGPGTRLTVT.

Details on this clonotype: The junction and the germline gene differ at one end; a read error may be behind it. J is TRBJ2-4 and V is TRBV3-1; D is perhaps TRBD2 (6 bases). Near its end, the DNA agrees better with TRBJ2-7, so the J call may be wrong. The CDR3 contains 15 residues. Germline loops: CDR1 LGHDT, CDR2 YNNKEL (reference sequence). DNA of the CDR3: TGTGCCTGCAGCCAAGCCGGGACTCCACGTCCCGAGCAGTACTTC. Its translation is CACSQAGTPRPEQYF.